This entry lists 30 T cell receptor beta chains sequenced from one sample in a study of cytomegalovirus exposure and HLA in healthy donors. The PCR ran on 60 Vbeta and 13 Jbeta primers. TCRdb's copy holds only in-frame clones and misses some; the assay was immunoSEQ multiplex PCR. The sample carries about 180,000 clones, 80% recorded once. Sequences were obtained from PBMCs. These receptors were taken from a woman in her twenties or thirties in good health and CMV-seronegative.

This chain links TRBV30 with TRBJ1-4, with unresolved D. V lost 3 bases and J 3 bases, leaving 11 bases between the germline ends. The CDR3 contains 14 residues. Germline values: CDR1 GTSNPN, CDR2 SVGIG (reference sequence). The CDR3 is CAWSRFGANEKLFF. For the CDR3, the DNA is TGTGCCTGGAGCAGATTTGGAGCTAATGAAAAACTGTTTTTT.

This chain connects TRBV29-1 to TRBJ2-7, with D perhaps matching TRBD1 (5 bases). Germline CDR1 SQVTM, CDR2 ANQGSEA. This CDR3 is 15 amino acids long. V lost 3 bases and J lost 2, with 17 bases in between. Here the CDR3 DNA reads TGCAGCGTTGAGCTATCCCCAGGGTTACCCTACGAGCAGTACTTC. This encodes CSVELSPGLPYEQYF.

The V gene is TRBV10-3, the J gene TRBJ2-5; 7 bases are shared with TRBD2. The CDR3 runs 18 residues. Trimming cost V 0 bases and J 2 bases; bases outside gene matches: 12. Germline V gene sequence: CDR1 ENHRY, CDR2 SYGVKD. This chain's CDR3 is CAISESPGGGKGQETQYF. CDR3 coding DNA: TGTGCCATCAGTGAGTCCCCTGGCGGGGGAAAGGGGCAAGAGACCCAGTACTTC.

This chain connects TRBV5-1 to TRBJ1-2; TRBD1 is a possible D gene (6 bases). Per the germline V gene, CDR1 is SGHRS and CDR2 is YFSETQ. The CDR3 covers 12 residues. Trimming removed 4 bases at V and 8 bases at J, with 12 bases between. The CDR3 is CASSISGAGYTF. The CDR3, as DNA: TGCGCCAGCAGCATTTCAGGGGCAGGCTACACCTTC.

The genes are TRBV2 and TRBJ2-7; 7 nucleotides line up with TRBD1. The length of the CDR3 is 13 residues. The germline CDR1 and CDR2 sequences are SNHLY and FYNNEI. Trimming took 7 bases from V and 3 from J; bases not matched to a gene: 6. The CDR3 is CASTAQGIYEQYF. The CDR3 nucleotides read TGTGCCAGCACCGCACAGGGGATCTACGAGCAGTACTTC.

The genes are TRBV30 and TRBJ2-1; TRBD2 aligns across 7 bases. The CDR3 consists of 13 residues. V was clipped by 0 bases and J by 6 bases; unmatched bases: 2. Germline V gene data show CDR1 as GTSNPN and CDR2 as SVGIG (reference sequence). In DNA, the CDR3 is TGTGCCTGGAGTGTGGGGACTACCAATGAGCAGTTCTTC. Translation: CAWSVGTTNEQFF.

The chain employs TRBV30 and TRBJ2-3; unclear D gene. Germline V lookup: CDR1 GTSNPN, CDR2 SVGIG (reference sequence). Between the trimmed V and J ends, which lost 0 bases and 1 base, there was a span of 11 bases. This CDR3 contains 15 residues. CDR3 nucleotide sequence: TGTGCCTGGAGTGTACAAAGTTATGGCACAGATACGCAGTATTTT. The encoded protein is CAWSVQSYGTDTQYF.

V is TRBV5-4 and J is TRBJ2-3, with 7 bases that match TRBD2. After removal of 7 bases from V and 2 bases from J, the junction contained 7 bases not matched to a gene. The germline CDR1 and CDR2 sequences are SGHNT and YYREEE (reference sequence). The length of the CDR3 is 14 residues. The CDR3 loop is CASGQAGLTDTQYF. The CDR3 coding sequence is TGTGCCAGCGGACAAGCGGGGCTCACAGATACGCAGTATTTT. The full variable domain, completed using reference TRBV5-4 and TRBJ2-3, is ETGVTQSPTHLIKTRGQQVTLRCSSQSGHNTVSWYQQALGQGPQFIFQYYREEENGRGNFPPRFSGLQFPNYSSELNVNALELDDSALYLCASGQAGLTDTQYFGPGTRLTVL.

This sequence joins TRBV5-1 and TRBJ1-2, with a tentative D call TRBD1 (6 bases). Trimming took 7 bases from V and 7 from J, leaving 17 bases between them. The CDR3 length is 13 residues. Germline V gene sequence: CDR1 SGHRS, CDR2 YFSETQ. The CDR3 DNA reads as TGCGCCAGCGGGAGAGGGGGAGAAGGTGGCTACACCTTC. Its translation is CASGRGGEGGYTF.

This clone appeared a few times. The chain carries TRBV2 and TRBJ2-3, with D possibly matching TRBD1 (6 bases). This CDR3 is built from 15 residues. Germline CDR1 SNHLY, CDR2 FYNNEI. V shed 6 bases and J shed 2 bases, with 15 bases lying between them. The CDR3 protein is CASSEDSPNTDTQYF. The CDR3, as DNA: TGTGCCAGCAGCGAGGACAGTCCCAACACAGATACGCAGTATTTT.

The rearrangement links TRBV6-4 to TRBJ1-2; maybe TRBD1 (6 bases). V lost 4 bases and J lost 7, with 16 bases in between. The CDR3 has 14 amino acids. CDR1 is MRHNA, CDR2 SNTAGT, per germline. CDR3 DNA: TGTGCCAGCAGTGCCCATGGCAGGGGTGGTGGCTACACCTTC. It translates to CASSAHGRGGGYTF.

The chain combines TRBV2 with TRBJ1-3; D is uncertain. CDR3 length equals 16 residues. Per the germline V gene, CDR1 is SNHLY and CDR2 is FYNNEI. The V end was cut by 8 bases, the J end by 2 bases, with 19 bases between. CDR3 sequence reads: CASSMYGMQTGNTIYF. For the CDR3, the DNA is TGTGCCAGCTCAATGTACGGGATGCAAACTGGAAACACCATATATTTT.

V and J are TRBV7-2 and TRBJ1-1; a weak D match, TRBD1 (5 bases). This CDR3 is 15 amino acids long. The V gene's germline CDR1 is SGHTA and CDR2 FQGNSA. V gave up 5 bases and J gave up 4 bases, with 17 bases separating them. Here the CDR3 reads CASSPLFREGTEAFF. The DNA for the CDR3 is TGTGCCAGCAGCCCCCTGTTCAGGGAGGGCACTGAAGCTTTCTTT.

CDR3 protein: CASSLGRGAGKSTDTQYF. DNA of the CDR3: TGTGCCAGCAGCTTGGGTCGGGGGGCGGGAAAAAGCACAGATACGCAGTATTTT. The chain recombines TRBV11-2 with TRBJ2-3; the D gene is possibly TRBD2 (7 bases). The germline V and J ends were trimmed by 3 bases and 0 bases, with 19 bases remaining between them. Germline V gene sequence: CDR1 SGHAT, CDR2 FQNNGV. The CDR3 sequence is 18 residues long.

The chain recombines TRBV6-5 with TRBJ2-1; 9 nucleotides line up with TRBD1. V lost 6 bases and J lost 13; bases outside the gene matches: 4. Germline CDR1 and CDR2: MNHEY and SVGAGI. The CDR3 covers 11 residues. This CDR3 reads CASRTGGLQFF. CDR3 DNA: TGTGCCAGCAGGACAGGGGGGTTACAGTTCTTC.

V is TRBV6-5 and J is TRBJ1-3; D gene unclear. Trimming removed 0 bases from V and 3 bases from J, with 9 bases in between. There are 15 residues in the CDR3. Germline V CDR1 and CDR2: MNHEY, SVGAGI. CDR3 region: CASSYSTAGGNTIYF. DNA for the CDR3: TGTGCCAGCAGTTACTCGACGGCAGGTGGAAACACCATATATTTT.

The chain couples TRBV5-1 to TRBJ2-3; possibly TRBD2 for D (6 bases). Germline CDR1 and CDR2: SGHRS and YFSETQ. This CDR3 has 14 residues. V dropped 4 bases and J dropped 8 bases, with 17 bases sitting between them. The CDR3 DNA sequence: TGCGCCAGCAGCGAGATGAACGGGGGAGGTACGCAGTATTTT. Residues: CASSEMNGGGTQYF.

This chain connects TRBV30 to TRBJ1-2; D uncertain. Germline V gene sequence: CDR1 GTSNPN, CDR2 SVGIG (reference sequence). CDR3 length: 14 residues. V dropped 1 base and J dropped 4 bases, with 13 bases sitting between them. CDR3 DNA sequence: TGTGCCTGGAGTGAGACGACTAAAGGCTATGGCTACACCTTC. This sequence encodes CAWSETTKGYGYTF.

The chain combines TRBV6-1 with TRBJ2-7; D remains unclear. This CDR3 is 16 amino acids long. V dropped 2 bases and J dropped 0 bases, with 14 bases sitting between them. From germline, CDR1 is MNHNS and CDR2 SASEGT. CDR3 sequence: CASSESPAVSSYEQYF. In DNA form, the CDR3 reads TGTGCCAGCAGTGAATCCCCCGCGGTTAGCTCCTACGAGCAGTACTTC.

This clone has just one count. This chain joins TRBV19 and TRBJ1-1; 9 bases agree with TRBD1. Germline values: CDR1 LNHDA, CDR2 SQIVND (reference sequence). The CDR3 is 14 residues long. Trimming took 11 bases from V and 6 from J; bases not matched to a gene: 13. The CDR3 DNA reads TGTGCCTCACATTCCGGGACAGGGCTCGCTGAAGCTTTCTTT. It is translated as CASHSGTGLAEAFF. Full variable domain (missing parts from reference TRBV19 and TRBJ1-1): DGGITQSPKYLFRKEGQNVTLSCEQNLNHDAMYWYRQDPGQGLRLIYYSQIVNDFQKGDIAEGYSVSREKKESFPLTVTSAQKNPTAFYLCASHSGTGLAEAFFGQGTRLTVV.

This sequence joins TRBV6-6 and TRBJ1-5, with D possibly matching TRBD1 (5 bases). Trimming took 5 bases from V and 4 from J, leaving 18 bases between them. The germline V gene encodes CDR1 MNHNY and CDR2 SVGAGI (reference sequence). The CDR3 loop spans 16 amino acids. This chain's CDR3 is CASSRAHGRVNQPQHF. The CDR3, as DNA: TGTGCCAGCAGTAGGGCCCATGGCAGGGTGAATCAGCCCCAGCATTTT.

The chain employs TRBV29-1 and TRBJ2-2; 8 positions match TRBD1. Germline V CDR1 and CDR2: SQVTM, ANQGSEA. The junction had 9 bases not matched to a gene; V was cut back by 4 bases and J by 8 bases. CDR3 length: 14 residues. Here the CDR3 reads CSVGAAGGMGELFF. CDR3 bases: TGCAGCGTTGGGGCGGCAGGGGGCATGGGGGAGCTGTTTTTT.

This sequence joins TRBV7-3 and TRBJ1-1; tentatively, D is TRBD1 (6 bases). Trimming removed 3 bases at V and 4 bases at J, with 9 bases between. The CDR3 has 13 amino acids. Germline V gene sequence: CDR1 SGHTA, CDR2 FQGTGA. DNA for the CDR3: TGTGCCAGCAGCTTGGACAGAACCACTGAAGCTTTCTTT. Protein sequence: CASSLDRTTEAFF.

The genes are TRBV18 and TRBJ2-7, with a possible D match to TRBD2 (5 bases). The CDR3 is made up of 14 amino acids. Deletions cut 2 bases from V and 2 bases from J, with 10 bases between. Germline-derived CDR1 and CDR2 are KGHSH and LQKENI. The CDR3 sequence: CASSPSGNTYEQYF. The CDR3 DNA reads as TGTGCCAGCTCACCATCGGGGAATACCTACGAGCAGTACTTC.

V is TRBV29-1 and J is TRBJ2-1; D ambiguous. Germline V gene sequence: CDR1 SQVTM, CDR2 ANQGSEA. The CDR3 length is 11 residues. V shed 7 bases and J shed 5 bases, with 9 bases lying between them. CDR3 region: CSAPVHNEQFF. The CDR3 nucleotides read TGCAGCGCCCCGGTCCACAATGAGCAGTTCTTC.

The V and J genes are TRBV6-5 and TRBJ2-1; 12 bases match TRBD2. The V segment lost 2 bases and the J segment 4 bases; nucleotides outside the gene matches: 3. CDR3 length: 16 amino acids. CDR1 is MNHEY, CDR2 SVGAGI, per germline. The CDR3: CASSYPGLAGYNEQFF. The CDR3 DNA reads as TGTGCCAGCAGTTACCCCGGACTAGCGGGATACAATGAGCAGTTCTTC.

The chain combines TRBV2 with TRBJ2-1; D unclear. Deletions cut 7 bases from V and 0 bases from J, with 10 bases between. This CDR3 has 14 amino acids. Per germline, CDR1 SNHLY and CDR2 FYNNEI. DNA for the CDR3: TGTGCCAGCAAGGAGCCCGGCTCCTACAATGAGCAGTTCTTC. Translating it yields CASKEPGSYNEQFF.

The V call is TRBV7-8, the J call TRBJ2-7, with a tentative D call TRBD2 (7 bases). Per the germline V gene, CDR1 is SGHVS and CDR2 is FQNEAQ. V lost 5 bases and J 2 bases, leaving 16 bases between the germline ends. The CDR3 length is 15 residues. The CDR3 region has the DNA TGTGCCAGCAGCCGAGTGGACGGGGGGCCCTACGAGCAGTACTTC. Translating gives CASSRVDGGPYEQYF.

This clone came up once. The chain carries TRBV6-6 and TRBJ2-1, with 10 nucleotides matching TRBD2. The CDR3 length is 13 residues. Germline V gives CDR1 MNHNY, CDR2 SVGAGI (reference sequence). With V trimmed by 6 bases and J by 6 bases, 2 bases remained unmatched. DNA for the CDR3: TGTGCCAGCAGCCAGCGGGGGGGCAATGAGCAGTTCTTC. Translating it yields CASSQRGGNEQFF.

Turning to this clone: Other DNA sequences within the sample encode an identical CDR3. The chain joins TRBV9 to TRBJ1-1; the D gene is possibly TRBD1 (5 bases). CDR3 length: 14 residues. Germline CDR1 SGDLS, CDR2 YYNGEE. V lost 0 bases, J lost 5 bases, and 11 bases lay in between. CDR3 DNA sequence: TGTGCCAGCAGCGTAGCAGGGCTGGGGACTGAAGCTTTCTTT. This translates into CASSVAGLGTEAFF. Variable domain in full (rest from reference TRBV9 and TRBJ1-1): DSGVTQTPKHLITATGQRVTLRCSPRSGDLSVYWYQQSLDQGLQFLIQYYNGEERAKGNILERFSAQQFPDLHSELNLSSLELGDSALYFCASSVAGLGTEAFFGQGTRLTVV.